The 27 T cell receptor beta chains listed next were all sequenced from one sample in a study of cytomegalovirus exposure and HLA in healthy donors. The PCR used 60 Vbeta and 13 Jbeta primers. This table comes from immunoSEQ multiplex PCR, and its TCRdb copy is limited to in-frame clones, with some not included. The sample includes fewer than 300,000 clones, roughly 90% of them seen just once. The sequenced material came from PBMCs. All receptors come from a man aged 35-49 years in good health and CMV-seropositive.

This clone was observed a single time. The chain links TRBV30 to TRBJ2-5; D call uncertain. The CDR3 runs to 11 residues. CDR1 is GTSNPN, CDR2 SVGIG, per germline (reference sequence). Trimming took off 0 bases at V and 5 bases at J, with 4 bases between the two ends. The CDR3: CAWSVRETQYF. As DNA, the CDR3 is TGTGCCTGGAGTGTACGGGAGACCCAGTACTTC.

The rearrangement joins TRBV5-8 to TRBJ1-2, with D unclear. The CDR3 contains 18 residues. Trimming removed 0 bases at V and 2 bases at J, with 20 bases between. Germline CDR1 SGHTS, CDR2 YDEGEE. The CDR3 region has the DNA TGTGCCAGCAGCTTGGGGGGAGAGGAGGCAAGGCTAAACTATGGCTACACCTTC. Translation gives CASSLGGEEARLNYGYTF. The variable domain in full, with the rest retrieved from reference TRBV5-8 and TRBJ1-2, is EAGVTQSPTHLIKTRGQQATLRCSPISGHTSVYWYQQALGLGLQFLLWYDEGEERNRGNFPPRFSGRQFPNYSSELNVNALELEDSALYLCASSLGGEEARLNYGYTFGSGTRLTVV.

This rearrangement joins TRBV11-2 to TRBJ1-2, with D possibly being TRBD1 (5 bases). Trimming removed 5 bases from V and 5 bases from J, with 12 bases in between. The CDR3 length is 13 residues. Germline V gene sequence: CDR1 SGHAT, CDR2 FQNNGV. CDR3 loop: CASSVGHMYGYTF. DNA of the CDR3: TGTGCCAGCAGCGTAGGACACATGTATGGCTACACCTTC.

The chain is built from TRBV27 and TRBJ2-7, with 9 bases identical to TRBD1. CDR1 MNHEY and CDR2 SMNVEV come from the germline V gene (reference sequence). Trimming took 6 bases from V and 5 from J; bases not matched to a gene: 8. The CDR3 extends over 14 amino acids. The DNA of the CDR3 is TGTGCCAGCAGGTTACAGGGGGCTTCTAACGAGCAGTACTTC. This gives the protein CASRLQGASNEQYF.

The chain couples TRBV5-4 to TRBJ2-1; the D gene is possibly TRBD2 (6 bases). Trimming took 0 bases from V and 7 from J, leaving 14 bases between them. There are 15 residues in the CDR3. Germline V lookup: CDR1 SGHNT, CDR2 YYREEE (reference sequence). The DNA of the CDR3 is TGTGCCAGCAGCTTGGAGTCGGGAGTCCTGAATGAGCAGTTCTTC. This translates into CASSLESGVLNEQFF.

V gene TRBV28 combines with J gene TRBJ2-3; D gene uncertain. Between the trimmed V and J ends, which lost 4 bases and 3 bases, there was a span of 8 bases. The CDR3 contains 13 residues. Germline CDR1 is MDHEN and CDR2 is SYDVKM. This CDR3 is CASSSRLTDTQYF. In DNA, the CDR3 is TGTGCCAGCAGTTCCCGGTTGACAGATACGCAGTATTTT.

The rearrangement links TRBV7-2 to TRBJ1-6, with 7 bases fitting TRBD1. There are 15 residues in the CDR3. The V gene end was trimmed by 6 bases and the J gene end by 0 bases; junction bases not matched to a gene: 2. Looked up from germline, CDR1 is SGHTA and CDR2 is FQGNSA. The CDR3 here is CASRGQSSYNSPLHF. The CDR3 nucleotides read TGTGCCAGCAGGGGACAGAGCTCCTATAATTCACCCCTCCACTTT.

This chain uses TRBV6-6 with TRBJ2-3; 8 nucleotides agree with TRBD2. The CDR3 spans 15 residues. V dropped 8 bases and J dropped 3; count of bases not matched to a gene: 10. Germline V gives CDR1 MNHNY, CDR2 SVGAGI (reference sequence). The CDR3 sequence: CASGERGLVTDTQYF. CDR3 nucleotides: TGTGCCAGCGGGGAGAGGGGACTAGTTACAGATACGCAGTATTTT.

CDR3 in DNA: TGTGCCAGCCGAAGGACAGGCGATTCTGGAAACACCATATATTTT. It yields the protein CASRRTGDSGNTIYF. The chain recombines TRBV6-1 with TRBJ1-3; 7 nucleotides align to TRBD1. This CDR3 spans 15 amino acids. Per germline, CDR1 MNHNS and CDR2 SASEGT. V lost 8 bases and J lost 1; bases outside the gene matches: 8.

This CDR3 reads CASSPRTEAFF. For the CDR3, the DNA is TGTGCCAGCAGCCCCCGCACTGAAGCTTTCTTT. The chain has TRBV9 and TRBJ1-1; D remains ambiguous. V gave up 4 bases and J gave up 4 bases, with 5 bases separating them. CDR1 and CDR2 (germline): SGDLS, YYNGEE. CDR3 length: 11 amino acids.

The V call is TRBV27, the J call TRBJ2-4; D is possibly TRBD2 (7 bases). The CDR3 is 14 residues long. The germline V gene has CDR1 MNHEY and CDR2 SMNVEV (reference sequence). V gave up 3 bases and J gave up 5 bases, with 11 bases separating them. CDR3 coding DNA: TGTGCCAGCAGTTTTAGGGGGGGCCAAAACATTCAGTACTTC. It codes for CASSFRGGQNIQYF.

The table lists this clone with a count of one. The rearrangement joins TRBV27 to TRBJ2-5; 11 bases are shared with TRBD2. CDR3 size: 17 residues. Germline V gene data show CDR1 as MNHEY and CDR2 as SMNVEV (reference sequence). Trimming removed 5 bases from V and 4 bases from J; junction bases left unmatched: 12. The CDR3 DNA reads TGTGCCAGCAGTCCTCGGCGACTAGCGGGAATCCGAGAGACCCAGTACTTC. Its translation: CASSPRRLAGIRETQYF.

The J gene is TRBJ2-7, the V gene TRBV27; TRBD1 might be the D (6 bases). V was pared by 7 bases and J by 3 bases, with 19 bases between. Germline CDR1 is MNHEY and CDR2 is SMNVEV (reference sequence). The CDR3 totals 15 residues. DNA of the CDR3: TGTGCCAGCAAGCCCCAGGGGCGAACACACTACGAGCAGTACTTC. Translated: CASKPQGRTHYEQYF.

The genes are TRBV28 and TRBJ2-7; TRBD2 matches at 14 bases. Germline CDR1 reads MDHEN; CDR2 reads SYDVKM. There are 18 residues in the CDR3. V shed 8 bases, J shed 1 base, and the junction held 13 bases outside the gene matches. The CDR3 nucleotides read TGTGCCAGCCGCCCAATGGGACTAGCGGGAGAGAGGTCCTACGAGCAGTACTTC. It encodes CASRPMGLAGERSYEQYF.

The CDR3 reads CASSVEPGRKLFF. CDR3 sequence (DNA): TGTGCCAGCAGCGTGGAACCGGGAAGAAAACTGTTTTTT. The chain employs TRBV9 and TRBJ1-4; the D is unclear. Germline values: CDR1 SGDLS, CDR2 YYNGEE. The CDR3 loop spans 13 amino acids. The V and J ends lost 2 bases and 10 bases respectively, with 12 bases between them.

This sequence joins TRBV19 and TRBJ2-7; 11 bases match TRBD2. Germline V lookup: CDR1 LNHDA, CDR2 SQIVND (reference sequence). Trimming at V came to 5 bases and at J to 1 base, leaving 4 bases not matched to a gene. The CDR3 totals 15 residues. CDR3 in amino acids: CASSPGTSGSYEQYF. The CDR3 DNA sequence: TGTGCCAGTAGTCCTGGGACTAGCGGTTCCTACGAGCAGTACTTC.

Here the CDR3 reads CASSIGRGGYEQYF. CDR3 in DNA: TGTGCCAGTAGTATCGGTAGGGGAGGTTACGAGCAGTACTTC. The V gene is TRBV19, the J gene TRBJ2-7; D perhaps matches TRBD2 (6 bases). The ends were cut back, 3 bases at V and 4 bases at J, with 13 bases in the middle. The CDR3 consists of 14 residues. In germline, CDR1 is LNHDA, CDR2 SQIVND (reference sequence).

CDR3 nucleotide sequence: TGCGCCAGCAGTTCCGGGACTATTGCAGATACGCAGTATTTT. Translated, it gives CASSSGTIADTQYF. The chain carries TRBV10-2 and TRBJ2-3; 7 nucleotides match TRBD2. This CDR3 spans 14 amino acids. Unmatched junction bases numbered 6, after V lost 5 bases and J lost 4 bases. Germline loops: CDR1 WSHSY, CDR2 SAAADI.

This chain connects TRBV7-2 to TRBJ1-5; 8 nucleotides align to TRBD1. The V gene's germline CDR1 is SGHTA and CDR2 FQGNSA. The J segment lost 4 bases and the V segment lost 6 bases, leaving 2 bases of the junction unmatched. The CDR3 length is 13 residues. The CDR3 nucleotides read TGTGCCAGCAGTCAGGGGGCGAATCAGCCCCAGCATTTT. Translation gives CASSQGANQPQHF. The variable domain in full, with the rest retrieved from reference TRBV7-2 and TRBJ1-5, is GAGVSQSPSNKVTEKGKDVELRCDPISGHTALYWYRQSLGQGLEFLIYFQGNSAPDKSGLPSDRFSAERTGGSVSTLTIQRTQQEDSAVYLCASSQGANQPQHFGDGTRLSIL.

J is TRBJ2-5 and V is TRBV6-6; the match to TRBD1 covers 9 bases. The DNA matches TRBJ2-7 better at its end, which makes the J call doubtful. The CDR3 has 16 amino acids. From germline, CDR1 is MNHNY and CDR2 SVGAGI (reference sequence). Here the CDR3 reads CASSYSDRGASYEQYF. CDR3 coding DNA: TGTGCCAGCAGTTACTCGGACAGGGGCGCCTCCTACGAGCAGTACTTC.

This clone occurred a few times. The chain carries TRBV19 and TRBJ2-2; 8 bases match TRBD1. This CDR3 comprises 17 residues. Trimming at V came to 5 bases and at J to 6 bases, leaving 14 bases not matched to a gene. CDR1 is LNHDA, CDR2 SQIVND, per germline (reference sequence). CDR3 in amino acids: CASSPRTGKYLPGELFF. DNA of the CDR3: TGTGCCAGTAGTCCAAGGACAGGGAAGTACTTACCCGGGGAGCTGTTTTTT. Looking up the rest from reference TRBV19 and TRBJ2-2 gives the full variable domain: DGGITQSPKYLFRKEGQNVTLSCEQNLNHDAMYWYRQDPGQGLRLIYYSQIVNDFQKGDIAEGYSVSREKKESFPLTVTSAQKNPTAFYLCASSPRTGKYLPGELFFGEGSRLTVL.

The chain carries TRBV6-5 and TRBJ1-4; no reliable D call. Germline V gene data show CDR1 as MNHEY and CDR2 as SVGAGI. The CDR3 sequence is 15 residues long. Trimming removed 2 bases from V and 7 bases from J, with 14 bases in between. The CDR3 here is CASSYRGIGGEKLFF. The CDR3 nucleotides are TGTGCCAGCAGTTACCGGGGTATTGGCGGTGAAAAACTGTTTTTT.

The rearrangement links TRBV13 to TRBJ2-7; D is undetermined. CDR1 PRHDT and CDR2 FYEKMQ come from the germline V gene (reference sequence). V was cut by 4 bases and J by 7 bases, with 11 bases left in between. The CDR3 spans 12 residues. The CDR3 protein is CASSSRPREQYF. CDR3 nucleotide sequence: TGTGCCAGCAGCTCCCGGCCGCGGGAGCAGTACTTC.

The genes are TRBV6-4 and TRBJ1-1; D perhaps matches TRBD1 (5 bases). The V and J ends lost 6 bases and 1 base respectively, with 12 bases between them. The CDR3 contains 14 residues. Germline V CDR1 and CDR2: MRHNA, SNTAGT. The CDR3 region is CASRDTVTNTEAFF. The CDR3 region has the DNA TGTGCCAGCAGGGACACAGTCACGAACACTGAAGCTTTCTTT.

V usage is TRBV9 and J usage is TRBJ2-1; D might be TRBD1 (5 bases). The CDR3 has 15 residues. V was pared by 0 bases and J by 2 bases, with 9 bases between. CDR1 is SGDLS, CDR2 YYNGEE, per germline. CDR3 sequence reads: CASSVAAGTYNEQFF. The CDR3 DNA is TGTGCCAGCAGCGTAGCGGCAGGGACCTACAATGAGCAGTTCTTC.

This chain's CDR3 is CASSSWDSSYEQYF. The CDR3 nucleotides are TGTGCCAGCAGCTCATGGGACAGCTCCTACGAGCAGTACTTC. The rearrangement uses TRBV7-9 and TRBJ2-5; TRBD1 aligns across 7 bases. The DNA matches TRBJ2-7 better at its end, which makes the J call doubtful. This CDR3 has 14 amino acids. Germline V lookup: CDR1 SEHNR, CDR2 FQNEAQ (reference sequence).

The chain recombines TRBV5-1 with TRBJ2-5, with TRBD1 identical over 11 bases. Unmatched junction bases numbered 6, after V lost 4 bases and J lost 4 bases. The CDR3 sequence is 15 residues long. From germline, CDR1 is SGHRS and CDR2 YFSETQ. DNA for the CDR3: TGCGCCAGCAGCCCCGGGACAGGGGGGCTAGAGACCCAGTACTTC. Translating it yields CASSPGTGGLETQYF. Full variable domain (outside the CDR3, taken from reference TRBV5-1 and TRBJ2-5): KAGVTQTPRYLIKTRGQQVTLSCSPISGHRSVSWYQQTPGQGLQFLFEYFSETQRNKGNFPGRFSGRQFSNSRSEMNVSTLELGDSALYLCASSPGTGGLETQYFGPGTRLLVL.